The 32 T cell receptor beta chains listed next were all sequenced from one sample in a study of T cell changes during pregnancy in multiple sclerosis. The table came from immunoSEQ multiplex PCR; TCRdb's copy has only in-frame clones and leaves some out. Of about 81,000 clones detected, around 93% appear once; the ten largest clones hold more than 2%. Sequenced material: peripheral blood, taken in the third trimester of pregnancy. The receptors were gathered from a female donor with multiple sclerosis, enrolled in a pregnancy study.

The CDR3, as DNA: TGTGCCAGCAGCTTAAGTAGCGGGGGGGCCTTGGAGACCCAGTACTTC. It specifies CASSLSSGGALETQYF. The J gene is TRBJ2-5, the V gene TRBV7-8, with 11 positions matching TRBD2. J was trimmed by 5 bases and V by 2 bases; bases with no gene match: 7. Per germline, CDR1 SGHVS and CDR2 FQNEAQ. CDR3 length: 16 amino acids.

The gene calls are TRBV27 and TRBJ1-6, with TRBD1 matching over 11 bases. Losses at the gene ends were 6 bases for V and 10 bases for J; bases not matched to a gene: 8. Germline values: CDR1 MNHEY, CDR2 SMNVEV (reference sequence). The CDR3 extends over 15 amino acids. The CDR3 DNA follows: TGTGCCAGCAGCTTCGGACAGGGGGCAGGGTCACCCCTCCACTTT. Its translation: CASSFGQGAGSPLHF.

This chain connects TRBV29-1 to TRBJ2-2, with unresolved D. The CDR3 spans 13 residues. Germline V gene data show CDR1 as SQVTM and CDR2 as ANQGSEA. Trimming pared 3 bases from V and 1 base from J, leaving 6 bases between. The CDR3 protein is CSVDGGNTGELFF. For the CDR3, the DNA is TGCAGCGTTGATGGCGGGAACACCGGGGAGCTGTTTTTT.

The chain uses TRBV11-1 and TRBJ1-1, with 8 bases that match TRBD1. Unmatched junction bases numbered 9, after V lost 4 bases and J lost 5 bases. CDR1 and CDR2 (germline): SGHAT, FQDESV (reference sequence). This CDR3 is built from 15 residues. CDR3 in amino acids: CASSYPGGVRTEAFF. The CDR3 coding sequence is TGTGCCAGCAGCTATCCAGGGGGCGTGAGAACTGAAGCTTTCTTT. Looking up the rest from reference TRBV11-1 and TRBJ1-1 gives the full variable domain: EAEVAQSPRYKITEKSQAVAFWCDPISGHATLYWYRQILGQGPELLVQFQDESVVDDSQLPKDRFSAERLKGVDSTLKIQPAELGDSAMYLCASSYPGGVRTEAFFGQGTRLTVV.

CDR3 DNA sequence: TGTGCCAGCTCCACCTTAGGACATCACTCTGGAAACACCATATATTTT. This gives the protein CASSTLGHHSGNTIYF. The J gene is TRBJ1-3, the V gene TRBV18; tentatively, D is TRBD1 (5 bases). Trimming left V 6 bases short and J 0 bases short, with 15 bases between. The CDR3 length is 16 residues. Germline V lookup: CDR1 KGHSH, CDR2 LQKENI.

The rearrangement joins TRBV6-1 to TRBJ1-2; D is possibly TRBD1 (6 bases). Trimming removed 3 bases at V and 7 bases at J, with 12 bases between. The CDR3 contains 13 residues. Germline values: CDR1 MNHNS, CDR2 SASEGT. CDR3 loop: CASSDTSDSGYTF. CDR3 coding DNA: TGTGCCAGCAGTGACACGTCGGACAGTGGCTACACCTTC.

V usage is TRBV7-2 and J usage is TRBJ1-3; possible D gene TRBD1, 6 bases. Germline loops: CDR1 SGHTA, CDR2 FQGNSA. Between the trimmed V and J ends, which lost 1 base and 2 bases, there was a span of 12 bases. This CDR3 is built from 16 residues. In DNA, the CDR3 is TGTGCCAGCAGCTTAGGGGAGGGGGGTACTGGAAACACCATATATTTT. Amino acid sequence: CASSLGEGGTGNTIYF. The full variable domain, in which reference TRBV7-2 and TRBJ1-3 provide the parts outside the CDR3, is GAGVSQSPSNKVTEKGKDVELRCDPISGHTALYWYRQSLGQGLEFLIYFQGNSAPDKSGLPSDRFSAERTGGSVSTLTIQRTQQEDSAVYLCASSLGEGGTGNTIYFGEGSWLTVV.

This clone was seen a single time. This rearrangement joins TRBV6-5 to TRBJ1-4; TRBD1 matches at 7 bases. Germline-derived CDR1 and CDR2 are MNHEY and SVGAGI. V dropped 5 bases and J dropped 10; count of bases not matched to a gene: 7. The CDR3 covers 13 residues. For the CDR3, the DNA is TGTGCCAGCAGTCTGACAGGGTGGACAAAACTGTTTTTT. It specifies CASSLTGWTKLFF.

The rearrangement links TRBV6-5 to TRBJ2-1; D gene uncertain. The CDR3 extends over 11 amino acids. V was clipped by 5 bases and J by 5 bases, with 4 bases between them. Per germline, CDR1 MNHEY and CDR2 SVGAGI. The chain's CDR3 is CASSVNNEQFF. The CDR3 DNA is TGTGCCAGCAGTGTTAACAATGAGCAGTTCTTC.

CDR3 sequence: CASKALGERGGQETQYF. CDR3 in DNA: TGTGCCAGCAAGGCCCTCGGGGAGCGGGGGGGCCAAGAGACCCAGTACTTC. The V call is TRBV28, the J call TRBJ2-5, with 10 bases matching TRBD2. V dropped 7 bases and J dropped 1; count of bases not matched to a gene: 12. The CDR3 has 17 residues. Germline loops: CDR1 MDHEN, CDR2 SYDVKM.

The rearrangement links TRBV7-6 to TRBJ1-3; 8 nucleotides match TRBD1. The CDR3 has 15 amino acids. V shed 4 bases, J shed 1 base, and the junction held 3 bases outside the gene matches. CDR1 and CDR2 from the germline V gene are SGHVS and FNYEAQ. In DNA, the CDR3 is TGTGCCAGCAGCTCTCGACAGGGGTCTGGAAACACCATATATTTT. Protein: CASSSRQGSGNTIYF.

V and J are TRBV7-9 and TRBJ2-5; maybe TRBD2 (5 bases). V was clipped by 5 bases and J by 4 bases, with 17 bases between them. This CDR3 has 15 amino acids. CDR1 is SEHNR and CDR2 is FQNEAQ in the germline V gene (reference sequence). The CDR3 DNA reads as TGTGCCAGCAGCCCCACCTCGCGGGCTGGAGAGACCCAGTACTTC. Translation gives CASSPTSRAGETQYF. The full variable domain, its missing parts supplied by reference TRBV7-9 and TRBJ2-5, is DTGVSQNPRHKITKRGQNVTFRCDPISEHNRLYWYRQTLGQGPEFLTYFQNEAQLEKSRLLSDRFSAERPKGSFSTLEIQRTEQGDSAMYLCASSPTSRAGETQYFGPGTRLLVL.

The chain employs TRBV5-6 and TRBJ2-1, with D perhaps TRBD2 (6 bases). The CDR3 has 16 amino acids. Germline loops: CDR1 SGHDT, CDR2 YYEEEE. The V gene lost 3 bases and the J gene lost 0 bases, with 13 bases spanning the gap. This CDR3 reads CASSWGGDLSYNEQFF. CDR3 DNA sequence: TGTGCCAGCAGCTGGGGCGGGGACCTCTCCTACAATGAGCAGTTCTTC.

This chain joins TRBV7-9 and TRBJ1-2; TRBD1 aligns across 7 bases. V lost 1 base to trimming and J lost 2 bases; unmatched junction nucleotides: 1. The germline CDR1 and CDR2 sequences are SEHNR and FQNEAQ (reference sequence). This CDR3 has 14 residues. The CDR3 loop reads CASSLETGNYGYTF. CDR3 coding DNA: TGTGCCAGCAGCTTAGAGACAGGGAACTATGGCTACACCTTC.

The rearrangement uses TRBV21-1 and TRBJ2-1; the table assigns TRBD1, which was not confirmed against the DNA. TRBV21-1 is classified as a pseudogene. There are 14 residues in the CDR3. As DNA, the CDR3 is TGTGCCAGCAGCAAGACAGGGACGGTCGATGAGCAGTTCTTC. Translation: CASSKTGTVDEQFF.

The rearrangement joins TRBV11-2 to TRBJ2-7; D remains unclear. With 6 bases removed from V and 5 bases from J, the gap between germline ends came to 14 bases. Per germline, CDR1 SGHAT and CDR2 FQNNGV. The CDR3 has 13 residues. CDR3 sequence (DNA): TGTGCCAGCAGTTTAACACCACATCACGAGCAGTACTTC. Residues: CASSLTPHHEQYF.

The chain has TRBV28 and TRBJ1-6; 7 bases match TRBD1. CDR1 and CDR2 (germline): MDHEN, SYDVKM. CDR3 length equals 15 residues. After removal of 5 bases from V and 7 bases from J, the junction contained 8 bases not matched to a gene. The CDR3 region has the DNA TGTGCCAGCAGTCAACAACAGGGGTTGAATTCACCCCTCCACTTT. It yields the protein CASSQQQGLNSPLHF.

This clone was detected only once. This sequence joins TRBV19 and TRBJ1-1; 9 bases map to TRBD1. The CDR3 sequence is 12 residues long. The ends lost 4 bases at V and 14 bases at J; junction bases unmatched: 8. Germline lookup yields CDR1 LNHDA and CDR2 SQIVND (reference sequence). The CDR3 DNA follows: TGTGCCAGTAGTAGAGGGGACAGGGCGCTATTCTTT. Its translation: CASSRGDRALFF.

The J gene is TRBJ1-5, the V gene TRBV27, with TRBD1 matching over 7 bases. CDR1 and CDR2 (germline): MNHEY, SMNVEV (reference sequence). V dropped 5 bases and J dropped 2; count of bases not matched to a gene: 3. The CDR3 contains 14 residues. The CDR3 sequence: CASSVTGGNQPQHF. CDR3 sequence (DNA): TGTGCCAGCAGTGTCACAGGGGGCAATCAGCCCCAGCATTTT.

This clone is a singleton in its sample. J is TRBJ1-1 and V is TRBV7-9, with 9 bases that match TRBD1. After removal of 6 bases from V and 5 bases from J, the junction contained 13 bases not matched to a gene. The CDR3 is 16 amino acids. Germline assignment: CDR1 SEHNR and CDR2 FQNEAQ (reference sequence). In nucleotides, the CDR3 is TGTGCCAGCAGTCAAGGAGGGGACAGGGTCAGGACTGAAGCTTTCTTT. This encodes CASSQGGDRVRTEAFF.

The chain links TRBV5-1 to TRBJ1-1; no clear D gene. CDR3 length: 13 residues. From germline, CDR1 is SGHRS and CDR2 YFSETQ. V was shortened by 4 bases and J by 8 bases, with 15 bases between the two germline ends. CDR3 sequence (DNA): TGCGCCAGCAGCCGCGGCGAAGTCCTCGAAGCTTTCTTT. Protein product: CASSRGEVLEAFF. Together with reference TRBV5-1 and TRBJ1-1, the CDR3 gives the full variable domain: KAGVTQTPRYLIKTRGQQVTLSCSPISGHRSVSWYQQTPGQGLQFLFEYFSETQRNKGNFPGRFSGRQFSNSRSEMNVSTLELGDSALYLCASSRGEVLEAFFGQGTRLTVV.

The V gene is TRBV29-1, the J gene TRBJ2-1; TRBD1 matches at 10 bases. J was trimmed by 12 bases and V by 6 bases; bases with no gene match: 11. The CDR3 consists of 13 residues. Germline assignment: CDR1 SQVTM and CDR2 ANQGSEA. CDR3 nucleotide sequence: TGCAGCGTGACCGTTAGGGACAGGGGATTGCAGTTCTTC. This gives the protein CSVTVRDRGLQFF.

The V call is TRBV25-1, the J call TRBJ2-7; the D gene is possibly TRBD2 (6 bases). V shed 6 bases and J shed 4 bases, with 7 bases lying between them. The CDR3 spans 11 residues. Germline V lookup: CDR1 MGHDK, CDR2 SYGVNS. The CDR3 spells CASSGGYEQYF. DNA of the CDR3: TGTGCCAGCAGCGGAGGGTACGAGCAGTACTTC.

The chain joins TRBV25-1 to TRBJ2-3, with a possible D match to TRBD2 (6 bases). Between the trimmed V and J ends, which lost 1 base and 0 bases, there was a span of 11 bases. This CDR3 spans 16 amino acids. CDR1 is MGHDK and CDR2 is SYGVNS in the germline V gene. CDR3 region: CASSELAEPSTDTQYF. The CDR3 nucleotides read TGTGCCAGCAGTGAATTAGCGGAGCCTAGCACAGATACGCAGTATTTT. Full variable domain (rest looked up from reference TRBV25-1 and TRBJ2-3): EADIYQTPRYLVIGTGKKITLECSQTMGHDKMYWYQQDPGMELHLIHYSYGVNSTEKGDLSSESTVSRIRTEHFPLTLESARPSHTSQYLCASSELAEPSTDTQYFGPGTRLTVL.

The chain links TRBV11-2 to TRBJ1-6; possibly TRBD1 for D (6 bases). CDR3 length: 15 residues. V gave up 4 bases and J gave up 8 bases, with 15 bases separating them. Germline V lookup: CDR1 SGHAT, CDR2 FQNNGV. The DNA of the CDR3 is TGTGCCAGCAGCTCGGGGGGGGCCAGGGATTCACCCCTCCACTTT. It is translated as CASSSGGARDSPLHF.

The chain uses TRBV2 and TRBJ2-7; TRBD2 agrees at 7 bases. Germline values: CDR1 SNHLY, CDR2 FYNNEI. The CDR3 covers 14 residues. With 6 bases clipped from V and 3 bases from J, the junction kept 8 bases outside the gene matches. The CDR3 sequence: CASRAPGGGYEQYF. In DNA, the CDR3 is TGTGCCAGCAGAGCCCCGGGAGGAGGCTACGAGCAGTACTTC.

The chain is built from TRBV7-9 and TRBJ1-2; D is possibly TRBD1 (5 bases). The CDR3 loop spans 14 amino acids. The V end lost 4 bases, the J end lost 7 bases, and 16 bases lay between the germline ends. CDR1 is SEHNR and CDR2 is FQNEAQ in the germline V gene (reference sequence). The CDR3 DNA reads as TGTGCCAGCAGCTCCCAATCCACCGGGGGTGGCTACACCTTC. Protein: CASSSQSTGGGYTF.

The chain joins TRBV9 to TRBJ1-2; the D gene is possibly TRBD1 (5 bases). V was pared by 6 bases and J by 6 bases, with 12 bases between. Germline V gene data show CDR1 as SGDLS and CDR2 as YYNGEE. The CDR3 length is 12 residues. This chain's CDR3 is CASNQGYDGYTF. CDR3 DNA sequence: TGTGCCAGCAATCAGGGCTACGATGGCTACACCTTC.

This chain connects TRBV13 to TRBJ2-7; tentatively, D is TRBD1 (6 bases). Trimming cost V 5 bases and J 3 bases, with 14 bases left between them. The CDR3 has 14 residues. Germline-derived CDR1 and CDR2 are PRHDT and FYEKMQ (reference sequence). The CDR3 nucleotides read TGTGCCAGCAGCCGAGGAGGACAGTTCTACGAGCAGTACTTC. Its protein is CASSRGGQFYEQYF.

The chain joins TRBV27 to TRBJ1-1; D may be TRBD1 (6 bases). The CDR3 has 13 residues. Trimming took off 3 bases at V and 7 bases at J, with 12 bases between the two ends. Germline V gives CDR1 MNHEY, CDR2 SMNVEV (reference sequence). This CDR3 is CASSFAGAGEAFF. In DNA, the CDR3 is TGTGCCAGCAGTTTTGCAGGGGCCGGTGAAGCTTTCTTT.

The V and J genes are TRBV5-5 and TRBJ2-7; D gene uncertain. Germline CDR1 reads SGHKS; CDR2 reads YYEKEE (reference sequence). The CDR3 contains 11 residues. V was shortened by 1 base and J by 3 bases, with 2 bases between the two germline ends. CDR3 sequence: CASSLYYEQYF. CDR3 sequence (DNA): TGTGCCAGCAGCTTGTACTACGAGCAGTACTTC.

This chain links TRBV7-9 with TRBJ1-6; D call uncertain. Trimming stripped 5 bases from V and 5 bases from J, with 13 bases between. Germline CDR1 SEHNR, CDR2 FQNEAQ (reference sequence). This CDR3 is built from 15 residues. CDR3 in amino acids: CASSLPPHDNSPLHF. The CDR3 DNA sequence: TGTGCCAGCAGCCTACCTCCCCATGATAATTCACCCCTCCACTTT.